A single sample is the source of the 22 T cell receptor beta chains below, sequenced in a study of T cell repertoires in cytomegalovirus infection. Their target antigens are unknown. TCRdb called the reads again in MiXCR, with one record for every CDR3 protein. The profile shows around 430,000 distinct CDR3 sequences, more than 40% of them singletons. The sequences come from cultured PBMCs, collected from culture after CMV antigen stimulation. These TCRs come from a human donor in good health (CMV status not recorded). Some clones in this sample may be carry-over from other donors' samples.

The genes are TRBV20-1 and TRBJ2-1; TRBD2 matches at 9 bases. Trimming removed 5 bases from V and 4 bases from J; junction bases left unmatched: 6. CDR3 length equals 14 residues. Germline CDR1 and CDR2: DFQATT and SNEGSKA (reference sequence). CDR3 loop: CSAATSGRYNEQFF. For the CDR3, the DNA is TGCAGTGCTGCGACTAGCGGAAGATACAATGAGCAGTTCTTC.

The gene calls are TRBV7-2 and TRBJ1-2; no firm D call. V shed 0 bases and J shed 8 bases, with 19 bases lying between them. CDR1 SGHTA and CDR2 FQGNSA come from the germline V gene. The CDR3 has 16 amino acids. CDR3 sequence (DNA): TGTGCCAGCAGCTTAGCACGGGCTAGATACGAGGAAGGCTACACCTTC. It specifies CASSLARARYEEGYTF.

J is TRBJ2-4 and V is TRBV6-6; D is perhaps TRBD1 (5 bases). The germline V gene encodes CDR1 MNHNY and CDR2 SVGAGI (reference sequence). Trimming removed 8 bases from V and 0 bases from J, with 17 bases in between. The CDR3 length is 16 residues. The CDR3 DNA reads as TGTGCCAGCCACGGTTGGACAAAACTAGCCAAAAACATTCAGTACTTC. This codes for CASHGWTKLAKNIQYF.

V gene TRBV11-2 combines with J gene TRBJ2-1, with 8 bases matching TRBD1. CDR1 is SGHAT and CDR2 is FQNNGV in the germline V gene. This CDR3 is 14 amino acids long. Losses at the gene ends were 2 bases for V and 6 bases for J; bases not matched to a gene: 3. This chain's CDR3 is CASSLSDRGNEQFF. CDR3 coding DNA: TGTGCCAGCAGCTTATCCGACAGGGGCAATGAGCAGTTCTTC.

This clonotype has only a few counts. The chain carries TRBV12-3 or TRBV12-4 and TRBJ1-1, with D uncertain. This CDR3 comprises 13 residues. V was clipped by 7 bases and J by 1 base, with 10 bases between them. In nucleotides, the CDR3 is TGTGCCAGCACCCGATTGGGGAACACTGAAGCTTTCTTT. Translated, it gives CASTRLGNTEAFF.

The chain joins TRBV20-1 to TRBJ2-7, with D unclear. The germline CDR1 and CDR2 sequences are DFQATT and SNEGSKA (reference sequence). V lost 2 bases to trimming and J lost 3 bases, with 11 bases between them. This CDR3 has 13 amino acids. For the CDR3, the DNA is TGCAGTGCTAGACATCGCACTAACTACGAGCAGTACTTC. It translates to CSARHRTNYEQYF.

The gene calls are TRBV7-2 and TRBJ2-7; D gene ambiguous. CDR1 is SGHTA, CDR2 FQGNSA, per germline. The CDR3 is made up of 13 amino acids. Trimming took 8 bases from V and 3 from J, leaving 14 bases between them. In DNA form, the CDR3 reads TGTGCCAGCGGCCGTAGCTGGGGCTACGAGCAGTACTTC. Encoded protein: CASGRSWGYEQYF.

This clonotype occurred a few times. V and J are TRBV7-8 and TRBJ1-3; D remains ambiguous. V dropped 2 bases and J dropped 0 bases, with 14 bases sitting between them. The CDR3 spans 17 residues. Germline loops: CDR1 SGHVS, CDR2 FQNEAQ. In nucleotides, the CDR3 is TGTGCCAGCAGCTTAAGTCAACGGACCAGCTCTGGAAACACCATATATTTT. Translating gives CASSLSQRTSSGNTIYF.

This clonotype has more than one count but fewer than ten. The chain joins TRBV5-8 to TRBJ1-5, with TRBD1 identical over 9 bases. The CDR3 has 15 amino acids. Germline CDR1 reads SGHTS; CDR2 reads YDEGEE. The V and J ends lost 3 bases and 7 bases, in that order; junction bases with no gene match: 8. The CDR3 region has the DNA TGTGCCAGCAGCTCTGGGACAGGGCGAGAACAGCCCCAGCATTTT. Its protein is CASSSGTGREQPQHF.

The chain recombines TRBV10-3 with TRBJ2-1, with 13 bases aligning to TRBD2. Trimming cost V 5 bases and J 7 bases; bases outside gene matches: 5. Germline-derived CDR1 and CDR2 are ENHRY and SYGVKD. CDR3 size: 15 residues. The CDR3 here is CAISKLAGGENEQFF. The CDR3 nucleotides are TGTGCCATCAGTAAACTAGCGGGGGGGGAAAATGAGCAGTTCTTC.

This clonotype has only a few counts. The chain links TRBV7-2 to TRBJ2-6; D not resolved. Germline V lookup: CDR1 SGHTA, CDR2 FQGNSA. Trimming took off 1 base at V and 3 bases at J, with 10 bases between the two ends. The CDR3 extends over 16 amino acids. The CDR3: CASSLVTVFGANVLTF. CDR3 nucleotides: TGTGCCAGCAGCTTAGTTACCGTGTTTGGGGCCAACGTCCTGACTTTC.

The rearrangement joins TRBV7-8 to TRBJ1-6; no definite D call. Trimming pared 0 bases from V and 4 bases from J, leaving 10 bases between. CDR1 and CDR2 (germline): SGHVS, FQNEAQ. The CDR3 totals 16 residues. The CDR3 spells CASSLAMGSYNSPLHF. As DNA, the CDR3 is TGTGCCAGCAGCTTAGCAATGGGATCGTATAATTCACCCCTCCACTTT.

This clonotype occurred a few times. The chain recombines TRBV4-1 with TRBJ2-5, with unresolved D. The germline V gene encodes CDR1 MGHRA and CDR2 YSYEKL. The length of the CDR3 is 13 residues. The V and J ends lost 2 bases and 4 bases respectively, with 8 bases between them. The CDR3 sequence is CASSQTVGETQYF. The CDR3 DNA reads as TGCGCCAGCAGCCAAACCGTGGGAGAGACCCAGTACTTC.

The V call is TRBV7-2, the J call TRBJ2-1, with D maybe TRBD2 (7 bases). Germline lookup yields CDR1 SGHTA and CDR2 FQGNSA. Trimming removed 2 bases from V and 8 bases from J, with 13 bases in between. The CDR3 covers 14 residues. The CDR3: CASSLRGGGHEQFF. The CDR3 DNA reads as TGTGCCAGCAGCTTAAGGGGGGGAGGGCATGAGCAGTTCTTC.

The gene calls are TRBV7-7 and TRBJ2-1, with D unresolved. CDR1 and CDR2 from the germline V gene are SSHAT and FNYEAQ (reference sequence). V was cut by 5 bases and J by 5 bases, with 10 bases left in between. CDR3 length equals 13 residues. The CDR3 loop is CASSTFADNEQFF. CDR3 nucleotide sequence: TGTGCCAGCAGCACCTTCGCTGACAATGAGCAGTTCTTC.

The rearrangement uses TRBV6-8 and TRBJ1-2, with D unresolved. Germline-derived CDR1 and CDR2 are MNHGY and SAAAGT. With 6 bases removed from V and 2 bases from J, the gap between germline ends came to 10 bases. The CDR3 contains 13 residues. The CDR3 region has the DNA TGTGCCAGCAGATTGGACCCAAACTATGGCTACACCTTC. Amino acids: CASRLDPNYGYTF.

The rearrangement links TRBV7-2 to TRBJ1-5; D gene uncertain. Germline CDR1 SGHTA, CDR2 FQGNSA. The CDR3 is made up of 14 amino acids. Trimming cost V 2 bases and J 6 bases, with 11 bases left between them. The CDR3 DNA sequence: TGTGCCAGCAGCTTATGGGAAGGCGGTCAGCCCCAGCATTTT. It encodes CASSLWEGGQPQHF. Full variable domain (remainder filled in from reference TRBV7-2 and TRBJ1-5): GAGVSQSPSNKVTEKGKDVELRCDPISGHTALYWYRQSLGQGLEFLIYFQGNSAPDKSGLPSDRFSAERTGGSVSTLTIQRTQQEDSAVYLCASSLWEGGQPQHFGDGTRLSIL.

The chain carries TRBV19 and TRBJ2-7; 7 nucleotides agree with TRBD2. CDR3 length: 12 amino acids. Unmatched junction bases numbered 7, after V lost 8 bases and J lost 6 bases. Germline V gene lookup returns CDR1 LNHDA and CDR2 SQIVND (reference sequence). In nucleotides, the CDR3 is TGTGCCAGTGGGAAGGGCGGGGGCGAGCAGTACTTC. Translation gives CASGKGGGEQYF.

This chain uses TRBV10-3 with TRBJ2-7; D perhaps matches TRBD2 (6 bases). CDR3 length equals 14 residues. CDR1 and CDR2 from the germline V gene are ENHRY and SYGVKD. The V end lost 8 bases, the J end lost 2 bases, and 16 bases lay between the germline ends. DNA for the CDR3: TGTGCCATCGGAGGGCAGGGTGGGGCCTACGAGCAGTACTTC. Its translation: CAIGGQGGAYEQYF.

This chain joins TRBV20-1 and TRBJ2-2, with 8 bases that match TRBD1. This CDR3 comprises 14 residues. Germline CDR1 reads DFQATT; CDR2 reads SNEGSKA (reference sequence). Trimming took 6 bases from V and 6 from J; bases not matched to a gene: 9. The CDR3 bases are TGCAGTGCCGCTAAGACAGGGGTATCCGGGGAGCTGTTTTTT. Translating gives CSAAKTGVSGELFF.

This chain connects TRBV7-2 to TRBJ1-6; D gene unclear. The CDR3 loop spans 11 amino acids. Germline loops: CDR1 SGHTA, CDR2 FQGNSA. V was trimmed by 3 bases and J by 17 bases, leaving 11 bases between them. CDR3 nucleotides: TGTGCCAGCAGCTTTAGCGGGTACTTCCACTTT. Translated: CASSFSGYFHF.

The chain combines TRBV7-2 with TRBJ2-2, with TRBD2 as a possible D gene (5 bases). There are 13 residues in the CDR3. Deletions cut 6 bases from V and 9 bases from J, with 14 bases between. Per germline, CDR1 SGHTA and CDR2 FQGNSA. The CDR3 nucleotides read TGTGCCAGCAGACCCGCTAGCAGCAGGGAGCTGTTTTTT. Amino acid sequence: CASRPASSRELFF. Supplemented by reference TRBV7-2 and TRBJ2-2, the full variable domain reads GAGVSQSPSNKVTEKGKDVELRCDPISGHTALYWYRQSLGQGLEFLIYFQGNSAPDKSGLPSDRFSAERTGGSVSTLTIQRTQQEDSAVYLCASRPASSRELFFGEGSRLTVL.